This TCR beta chain was documented in a study of OX40 agonist ivuxolimab in advanced cancers. On the study more broadly: Intravenous ivuxolimab at 0.01 to 10 mg/kg was given to patients every 2 weeks.

As for this clone: Antigen: not known.

Clones were sequenced by immunoSEQ multiplex PCR, and TCRdb holds only the in-frame ones, with some missing. The sample holds 20,000 to 25,000 clones, roughly 84% seen once. General study points: Expanded clones were, on average, more numerous in CD8+ T cells than in CD4+. Some nonresponders additionally presented with little normalized T-cell clonal expansion.

This CDR3 spans 13 amino acids. CDR1 and CDR2 from the germline V gene are SEHNR and FQNEAQ (reference sequence). The V segment lost 1 base and the J segment 6 bases; nucleotides outside the gene matches: 2. This receptor was identified in an adult with an advanced solid tumor such as melanoma, head and neck, liver or kidney cancer. The rearrangement uses TRBV7-9 and TRBJ1-2, with 7 positions matching TRBD1. The starting material was CD4+ or CD8+ T cells sorted from blood, obtained in a trial of the OX40 agonist ivuxolimab. The CDR3 bases are TGTGCCAGCAGCTTAGGGACAGGAGATGGCTACACCTTC. Residues: CASSLGTGDGYTF.